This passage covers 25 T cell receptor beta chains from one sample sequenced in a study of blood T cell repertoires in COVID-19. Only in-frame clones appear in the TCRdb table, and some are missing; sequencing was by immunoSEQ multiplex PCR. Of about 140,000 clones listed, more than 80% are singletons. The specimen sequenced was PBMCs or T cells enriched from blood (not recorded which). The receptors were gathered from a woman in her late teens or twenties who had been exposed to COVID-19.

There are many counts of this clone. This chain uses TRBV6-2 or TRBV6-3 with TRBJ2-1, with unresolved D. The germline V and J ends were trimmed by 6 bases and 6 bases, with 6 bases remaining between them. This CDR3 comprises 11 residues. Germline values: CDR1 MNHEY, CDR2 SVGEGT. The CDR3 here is CASSPFNEQFF. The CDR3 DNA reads TGTGCCAGCAGCCCCTTCAATGAGCAGTTCTTC.

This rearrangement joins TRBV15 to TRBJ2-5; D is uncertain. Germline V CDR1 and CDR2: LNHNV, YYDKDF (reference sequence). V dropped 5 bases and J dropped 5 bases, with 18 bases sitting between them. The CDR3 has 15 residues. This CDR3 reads CATSALVAVGETQYF. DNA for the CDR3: TGTGCCACCAGCGCTCTGGTGGCTGTCGGGGAGACCCAGTACTTC.

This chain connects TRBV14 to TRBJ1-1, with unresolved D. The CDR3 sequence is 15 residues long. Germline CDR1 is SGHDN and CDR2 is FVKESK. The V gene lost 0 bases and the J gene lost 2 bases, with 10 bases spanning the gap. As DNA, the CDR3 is TGTGCCAGCAGCCAAGATCCGGGGTATAACACTGAAGCTTTCTTT. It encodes CASSQDPGYNTEAFF.

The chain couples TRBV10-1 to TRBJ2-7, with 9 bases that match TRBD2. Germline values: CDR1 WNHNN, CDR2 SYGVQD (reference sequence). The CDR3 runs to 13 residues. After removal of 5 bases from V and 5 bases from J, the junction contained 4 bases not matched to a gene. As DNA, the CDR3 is TGCGCCAGCAGTCCCGGGACTAGCAACGAGCAGTACTTC. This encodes CASSPGTSNEQYF.

CDR3 coding DNA: TGTGCCAGCTCACCCTACGGGACAGTCAATGAAAAACTGTTTTTT. It translates to CASSPYGTVNEKLFF. V usage is TRBV18 and J usage is TRBJ1-4; the match to TRBD1 covers 7 bases. The CDR3 runs to 15 residues. V was clipped by 3 bases and J by 5 bases; unmatched bases: 6. Germline CDR1 is KGHSH and CDR2 is LQKENI.

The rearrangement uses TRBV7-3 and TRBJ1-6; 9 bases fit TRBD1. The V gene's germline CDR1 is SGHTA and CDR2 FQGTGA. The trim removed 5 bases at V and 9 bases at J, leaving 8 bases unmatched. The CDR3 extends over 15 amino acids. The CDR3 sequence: CASSPTGGIGSPLHF. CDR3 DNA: TGTGCCAGCAGCCCGACAGGGGGGATAGGTTCACCCCTCCACTTT. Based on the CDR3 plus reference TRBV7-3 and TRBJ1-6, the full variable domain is GAGVSQTPSNKVTEKGKYVELRCDPISGHTALYWYRQSLGQGPEFLIYFQGTGAADDSGLPNDRFFAVRPEGSVSTLKIQRTERGDSAVYLCASSPTGGIGSPLHFGNGTRLTVT.

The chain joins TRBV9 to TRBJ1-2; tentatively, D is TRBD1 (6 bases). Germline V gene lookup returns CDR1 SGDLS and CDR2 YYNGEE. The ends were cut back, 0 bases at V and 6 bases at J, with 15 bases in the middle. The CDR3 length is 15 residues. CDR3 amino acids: CASSVGGDTTDGYTF. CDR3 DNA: TGTGCCAGCAGCGTAGGTGGGGACACGACCGATGGCTACACCTTC. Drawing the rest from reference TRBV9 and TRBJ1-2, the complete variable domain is DSGVTQTPKHLITATGQRVTLRCSPRSGDLSVYWYQQSLDQGLQFLIQYYNGEERAKGNILERFSAQQFPDLHSELNLSSLELGDSALYFCASSVGGDTTDGYTFGSGTRLTVV.

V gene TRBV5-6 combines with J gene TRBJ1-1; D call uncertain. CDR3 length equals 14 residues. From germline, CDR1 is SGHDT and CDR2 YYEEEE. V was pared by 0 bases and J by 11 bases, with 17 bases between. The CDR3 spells CASSLGAIGLVAFF. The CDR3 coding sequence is TGTGCCAGCAGCTTGGGGGCCATAGGCCTGGTCGCTTTCTTT.

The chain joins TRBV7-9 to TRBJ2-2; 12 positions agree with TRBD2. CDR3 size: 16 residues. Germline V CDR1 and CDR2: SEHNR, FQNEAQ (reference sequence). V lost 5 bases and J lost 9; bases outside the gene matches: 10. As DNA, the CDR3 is TGTGCCAGCAGCCCGACTAGCGGGAGTATTTATAGGGAGCTGTTTTTT. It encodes CASSPTSGSIYRELFF.

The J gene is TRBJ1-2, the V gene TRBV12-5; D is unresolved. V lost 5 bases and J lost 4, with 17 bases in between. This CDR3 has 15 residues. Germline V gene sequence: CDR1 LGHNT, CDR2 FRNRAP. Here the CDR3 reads CASGGYTLRLYGYTF. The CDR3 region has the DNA TGTGCTAGTGGTGGTTACACCCTCAGGCTCTATGGCTACACCTTC.

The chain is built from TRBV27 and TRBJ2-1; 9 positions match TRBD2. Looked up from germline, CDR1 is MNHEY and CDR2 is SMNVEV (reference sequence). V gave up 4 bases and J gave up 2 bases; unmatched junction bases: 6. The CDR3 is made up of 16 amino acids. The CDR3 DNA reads TGTGCCAGCAGTTCATATAGCGGGAGAGCCTACAATGAGCAGTTCTTC. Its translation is CASSSYSGRAYNEQFF.

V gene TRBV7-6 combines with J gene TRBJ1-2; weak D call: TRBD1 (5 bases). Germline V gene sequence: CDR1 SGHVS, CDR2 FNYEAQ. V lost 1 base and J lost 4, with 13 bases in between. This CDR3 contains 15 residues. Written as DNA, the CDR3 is TGTGCCAGCAGCTTAGATTCAGGGATAGGCTATGGCTACACCTTC. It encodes CASSLDSGIGYGYTF.

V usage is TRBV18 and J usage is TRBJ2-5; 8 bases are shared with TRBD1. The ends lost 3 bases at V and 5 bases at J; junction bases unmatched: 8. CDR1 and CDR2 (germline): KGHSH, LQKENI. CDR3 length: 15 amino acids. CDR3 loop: CASSPARGLTETQYF. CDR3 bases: TGTGCCAGCTCACCCGCCAGGGGGCTAACGGAGACCCAGTACTTC.

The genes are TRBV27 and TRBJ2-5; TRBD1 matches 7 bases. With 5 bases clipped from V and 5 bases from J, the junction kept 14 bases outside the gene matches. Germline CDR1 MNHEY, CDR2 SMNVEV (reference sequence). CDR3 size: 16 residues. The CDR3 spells CASSPTRQGPWETQYF. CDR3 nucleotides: TGTGCCAGCAGTCCTACGCGACAGGGACCATGGGAGACCCAGTACTTC.

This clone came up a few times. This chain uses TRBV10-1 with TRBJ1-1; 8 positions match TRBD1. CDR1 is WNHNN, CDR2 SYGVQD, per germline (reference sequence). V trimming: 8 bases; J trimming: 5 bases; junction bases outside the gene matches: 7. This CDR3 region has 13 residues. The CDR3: CASGDRGGTEAFF. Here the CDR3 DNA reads TGCGCCAGCGGAGACAGGGGAGGAACTGAAGCTTTCTTT.

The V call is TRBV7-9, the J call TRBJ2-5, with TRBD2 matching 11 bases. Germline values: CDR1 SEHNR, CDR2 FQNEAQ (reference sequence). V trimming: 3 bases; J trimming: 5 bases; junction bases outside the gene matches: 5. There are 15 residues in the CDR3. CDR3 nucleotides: TGTGCCAGCAGCTTGACTAGCGGGATGGTTGAGACCCAGTACTTC. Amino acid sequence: CASSLTSGMVETQYF.

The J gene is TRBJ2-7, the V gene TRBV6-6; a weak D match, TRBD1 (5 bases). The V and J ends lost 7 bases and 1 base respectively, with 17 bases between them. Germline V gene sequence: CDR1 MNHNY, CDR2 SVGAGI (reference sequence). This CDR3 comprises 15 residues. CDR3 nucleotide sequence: TGTGCCAGCACCCGCCCAGGGCGTTCGTCCTACGAGCAGTACTTC. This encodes CASTRPGRSSYEQYF.

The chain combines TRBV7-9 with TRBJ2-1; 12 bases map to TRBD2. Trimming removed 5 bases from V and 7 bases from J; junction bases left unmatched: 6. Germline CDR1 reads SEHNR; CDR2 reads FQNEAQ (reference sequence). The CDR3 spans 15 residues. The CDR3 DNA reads TGTGCCAGCAGCGCCCCTAGCGGGGGGGTTAATGAGCAGTTCTTC. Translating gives CASSAPSGGVNEQFF.

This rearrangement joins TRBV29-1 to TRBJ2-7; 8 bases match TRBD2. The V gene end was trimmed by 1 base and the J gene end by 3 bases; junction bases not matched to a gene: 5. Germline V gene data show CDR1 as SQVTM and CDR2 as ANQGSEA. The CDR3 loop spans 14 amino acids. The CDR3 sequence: CSVEGVSGDYEQYF. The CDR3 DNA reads TGCAGCGTTGAAGGCGTTAGCGGGGACTACGAGCAGTACTTC.

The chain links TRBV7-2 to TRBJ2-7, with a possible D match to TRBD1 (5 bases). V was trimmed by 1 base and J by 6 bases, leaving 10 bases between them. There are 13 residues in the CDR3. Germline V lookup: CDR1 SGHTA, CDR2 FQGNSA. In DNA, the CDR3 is TGTGCCAGCAGCTTAGAGCAGGGTCTCGAGCAGTACTTC. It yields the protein CASSLEQGLEQYF.

CDR3 protein: CASSLQYSGSGNTIYF. CDR3 sequence (DNA): TGTGCCAGCAGCCTACAATATTCAGGCTCTGGAAACACCATATATTTT. The V and J genes are TRBV7-2 and TRBJ1-3; no clear D gene. CDR3 length: 16 residues. The V end lost 5 bases, the J end lost 0 bases, and 14 bases lay between the germline ends. From germline, CDR1 is SGHTA and CDR2 FQGNSA.

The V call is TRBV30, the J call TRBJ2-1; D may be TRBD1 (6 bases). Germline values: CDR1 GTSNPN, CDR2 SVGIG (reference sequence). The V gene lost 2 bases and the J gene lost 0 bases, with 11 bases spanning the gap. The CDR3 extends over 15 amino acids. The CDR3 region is CAWSLGATSYNEQFF. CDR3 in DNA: TGTGCCTGGAGTCTGGGGGCGACCTCCTACAATGAGCAGTTCTTC.

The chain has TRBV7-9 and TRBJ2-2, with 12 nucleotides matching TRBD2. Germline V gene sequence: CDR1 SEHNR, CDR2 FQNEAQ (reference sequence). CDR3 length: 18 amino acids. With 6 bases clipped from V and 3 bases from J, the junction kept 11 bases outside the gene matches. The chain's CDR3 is CASSQRSSGREDTGELFF. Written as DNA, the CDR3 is TGTGCCAGCAGTCAAAGGTCTAGCGGGAGGGAAGACACCGGGGAGCTGTTTTTT.

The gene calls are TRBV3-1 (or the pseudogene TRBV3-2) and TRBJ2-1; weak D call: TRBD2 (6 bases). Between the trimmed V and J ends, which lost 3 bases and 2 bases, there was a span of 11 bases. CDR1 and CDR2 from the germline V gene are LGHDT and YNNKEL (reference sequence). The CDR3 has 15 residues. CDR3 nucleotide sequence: TGTGCCAGCAGCCACTCTCGGGAGACCTACAATGAGCAGTTCTTC. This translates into CASSHSRETYNEQFF.

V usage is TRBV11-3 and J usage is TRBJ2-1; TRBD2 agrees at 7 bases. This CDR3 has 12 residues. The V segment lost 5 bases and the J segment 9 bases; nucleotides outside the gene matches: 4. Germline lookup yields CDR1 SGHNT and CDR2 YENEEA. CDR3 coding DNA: TGTGCCAGCAGCCCCAGGGAGGGTGAGCAGTTCTTC. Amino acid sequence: CASSPREGEQFF.